Following are 7 T cell receptor beta chains from one sample sequenced in a study of monozygotic twins with inflammatory bowel disease. TCRdb reprocessed the 5' RACE reads, with one entry per CDR3 protein and no DNA. This sample's clone table lists some 450,000 distinct CDR3 sequences. The sequencing input was blood. Receptors originate from a human donor with ulcerative colitis or Crohn's disease, or a healthy co-twin of an affected twin (not recorded which).

This chain connects TRBV11-2 to TRBJ2-4; TCRdb designates TRBD2, a call that cannot be tested without DNA. This CDR3 comprises 19 residues. Per germline, CDR1 SGHAT and CDR2 FQNNGV. The CDR3 protein is CASSTGTSGAYSGKNIQYF.

The chain has TRBV28 and TRBJ2-2; the D call from TCRdb, TRBD1, cannot be confirmed without DNA. The CDR3 consists of 14 residues. The germline V gene encodes CDR1 MDHEN and CDR2 SYDVKM. The CDR3 spells CASRRQGRTGELFF. The variable domain in full, with the rest retrieved from reference TRBV28 and TRBJ2-2, is DVKVTQSSRYLVKRTGEKVFLECVQDMDHENMFWYRQDPGLGLRLIYFSYDVKMKEKGDIPEGYSVSREKKERFSLILESASTNQTSMYLCASRRQGRTGELFFGEGSRLTVL.

The V call is TRBV2, the J call TRBJ2-1. This CDR3 has 11 amino acids. Germline V CDR1 and CDR2: SNHLY, FYNNEI. CDR3 sequence reads: CASSESDEQFF.

The V and J genes are TRBV6-1 and TRBJ1-5. There are 15 residues in the CDR3. From germline, CDR1 is MNHNS and CDR2 SASEGT. The CDR3 is CATGGEYGGNQPQHF.

The V and J genes are TRBV29-1 and TRBJ2-1; TCRdb lists TRBD1, though no DNA is available to test this call. The CDR3 consists of 15 residues. Germline CDR1 SQVTM, CDR2 ANQGSEA. This CDR3 reads CSVALFGGLGGEQFF.

V is TRBV28 and J is TRBJ1-1; no DNA is available, so the TRBD1 call from TCRdb remains unchecked. From germline, CDR1 is MDHEN and CDR2 SYDVKM. This CDR3 contains 14 residues. CDR3 protein: CASSLLQGDTEAFF.

The gene calls are TRBV20-1 and TRBJ2-7. The CDR3 length is 13 residues. CDR1 is DFQATT and CDR2 is SNEGSKA in the germline V gene (reference sequence). The CDR3 protein is CSAASASSYEQYF.